This T cell receptor beta chain is from a study of T cell repertoires in cytomegalovirus infection. TCRdb called the reads again in MiXCR, with one record for every CDR3 protein. Counted here are about 320,000 distinct CDR3 sequences, over 7.5% occurring once; the ten biggest clones make up 3.5% to 4.5%. Findings and caveats of the study: CMV-specific HLA-C-restricted TCR beta clonotypes dominated the ex vivo response.

A word on this clonotype: The antigen is undetermined.

This sequence originates from a human donor in good health (CMV status not recorded). Some clones in this sample may be carry-over from other donors' samples. The material sequenced was PBMCs.

CDR3 protein: CASSLAAEQYF. CDR3 nucleotide sequence: TGTGCCAGCAGCTTAGCGGCAGAGCAGTACTTC. The chain employs TRBV7-2 and TRBJ2-7; D is ambiguous. The V and J ends lost 0 bases and 7 bases respectively, with 4 bases between them. The length of the CDR3 is 11 residues. Per germline, CDR1 SGHTA and CDR2 FQGNSA. The full variable domain, completed using reference TRBV7-2 and TRBJ2-7, is GAGVSQSPSNKVTEKGKDVELRCDPISGHTALYWYRQSLGQGLEFLIYFQGNSAPDKSGLPSDRFSAERTGGSVSTLTIQRTQQEDSAVYLCASSLAAEQYFGPGTRLTVT.